The rows below give T cell receptor beta chains drawn from one sample of a study of long-term antiretroviral therapy in people with HIV. Clones were read by immunoSEQ multiplex PCR, and TCRdb kept only the in-frame ones, dropping some. The sample carries under 50,000 clones, approximately 87% recorded once. The sequences come from unsorted PBMCs, collected 1.2 years after starting antiretroviral therapy. The receptors here all came from a woman between 50 and 59 years old with HIV. Each CDR3 is given with its conserved first and last residue. The D gene is left open where the match is weak. The size of a clone is reported for some rows only, either as once, few or many, or as a class for expanded clones.

V gene,D gene,clone size,J gene,CDR3 DNA,CDR3 protein
TRBV7-2,TRBD2,-,TRBJ2-7,TGTGCCAGCAGCTGGAAAGCGGGGGGGCCCTCCGAGCAGTACTTC,CASSWKAGGPSEQYF
TRBV19,-,once,TRBJ1-5,TGTGCCAGTAGTTGGAACAGTAATCAGCCCCAGCATTTT,CASSWNSNQPQHF
TRBV12-5,-,-,TRBJ2-2,TGTGCTAGTGGTTTGGAAGGTTCTTCCGGGGAGCTGTTTTTT,CASGLEGSSGELFF
TRBV10-2,-,-,TRBJ1-1,TGCGCCAGCAGTGAGCCATGGACACCGAACACTGAAGCTTTCTTT,CASSEPWTPNTEAFF
TRBV7-8,TRBD1,-,TRBJ2-2,TGTGCCAGCAGCGAAAGGGACAGCCCGAATCCGAACACCGGGGAGCTGTTTTTT,CASSERDSPNPNTGELFF
TRBV7-3,-,-,TRBJ1-2,TGTGCCAGCAGCTTAGGATCCGGAAATGGCTACACCTTC,CASSLGSGNGYTF
TRBV29-1,TRBD2,-,TRBJ2-3,TGCAGCGTGGACGGGACTAGCGGGACAGATACGCAGTATTTT,CSVDGTSGTDTQYF
TRBV7-2,-,-,TRBJ1-2,TGTGCCAGCAGCTTAGCCACTGCAGCCAAACACACCTTC,CASSLATAAKHTF
TRBV5-1,TRBD1,-,TRBJ1-3,TGCGCCAGCAGCTTGGGCGGACAGGGCGGAAACACCATATATTTT,CASSLGGQGGNTIYF
TRBV4-3,TRBD1,-,TRBJ1-2,TGCGCCAGCAGCCAAGCTTCGACAGGGGGCTATGGCTACACCTTC,CASSQASTGGYGYTF
TRBV2,-,few,TRBJ1-1,TGTGCCAGCACGCGGAACACTGAAGCTTTCTTT,CASTRNTEAFF
TRBV9,-,-,TRBJ2-7,TGTGCCAGCAGCGCCTCTGGGCAAACCTACGAGCAGTACTTC,CASSASGQTYEQYF
TRBV30,-,-,TRBJ2-5,TGTGCCTGGCAGATGTCAAGCGAGACCCAGTACTTC,CAWQMSSETQYF
TRBV7-8,TRBD1,-,TRBJ2-7,TGTGCCAGCAGTTTCGGGACAGGTCCCTACGAGCAGTACTTC,CASSFGTGPYEQYF
TRBV29-1,TRBD1,-,TRBJ2-2,TGCAGCGTTGGACAGGGGGCCGGGGAGCTGTTTTTT,CSVGQGAGELFF
TRBV18,-,-,TRBJ1-1,TGTGCCAGCTCACCCGCACAGGGCATGAACACTGAAGCTTTCTTT,CASSPAQGMNTEAFF
TRBV10-3,-,-,TRBJ2-1,TGTGCCATCAGTGGAGCTGGGAATGAGCAGTTCTTC,CAISGAGNEQFF